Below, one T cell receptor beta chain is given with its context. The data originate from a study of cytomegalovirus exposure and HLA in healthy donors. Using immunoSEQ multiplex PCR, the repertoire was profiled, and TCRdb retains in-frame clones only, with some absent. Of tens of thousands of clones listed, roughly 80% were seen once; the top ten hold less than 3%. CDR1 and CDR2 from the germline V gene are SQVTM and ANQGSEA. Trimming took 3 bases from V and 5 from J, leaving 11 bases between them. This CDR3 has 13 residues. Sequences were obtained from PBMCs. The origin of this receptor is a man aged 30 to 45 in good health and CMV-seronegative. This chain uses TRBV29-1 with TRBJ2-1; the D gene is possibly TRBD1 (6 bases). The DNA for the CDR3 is TGCAGCGTTGATGTCAGGGGAGACAATGAGCAGTTCTTC. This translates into CSVDVRGDNEQFF.